This TCR beta chain is drawn from a study of cytomegalovirus exposure and HLA in healthy donors. Though probably carrying unrecorded immune exposures, donors were nominally healthy at sampling. Findings and limits, study-wide: One cluster of highly shared sequence variants probably arose as a sequencing artifact. Later analysis reportedly placed an Asian-associated ancestry cluster below the roughly 700-donor mean in N-insertions. Later, TCR association rates were found to vary by HLA locus, highest for DRB1 and lowest for HLA-C.

The V and J ends lost 0 bases and 4 bases, in that order; junction bases with no gene match: 7. Germline V lookup: CDR1 SGDLS, CDR2 YYNGEE. The CDR3 runs 16 residues. Note on this clone: What it binds is not known.

In the PCR, 60 Vbeta and 13 Jbeta primers were used. TCRdb keeps only in-frame clones here, not all; method: immunoSEQ multiplex PCR. This repertoire comprises under 70,000 clones; its ten largest clones make up around 9%. The origin of this receptor is a man between 45 and 60 years old in good health and CMV-seropositive. This chain connects TRBV9 to TRBJ2-3; 8 bases are a match to TRBD2. Input material: PBMCs. For the CDR3, the DNA is TGTGCCAGCAGCGTAGAGGGAGCGGGAGTCCCAGATACGCAGTATTTT. Translated, it gives CASSVEGAGVPDTQYF.